Each of the 32 T cell receptor beta chains below was sequenced from the same sample in a study of technical replicates of blood from a few donors. TCRdb keeps only in-frame clones here, not all; method: immunoSEQ multiplex PCR. This table holds more than 55,000 clones, approximately 89% found once. Source material: PBMCs. The source of these receptors is a human donor in good health. Some clones in this sample may be carry-over from other donors' samples.

V usage is TRBV4-3 and J usage is TRBJ2-7, with TRBD2 identical over 9 bases. After removal of 0 bases from V and 3 bases from J, the junction contained 15 bases not matched to a gene. Looked up from germline, CDR1 is LGHNA and CDR2 is YSLEER. The CDR3 is 19 residues long. CDR3 loop: CASSQERSRGSSGNYEQYF. The CDR3 coding sequence is TGCGCCAGCAGCCAAGAAAGGTCCCGAGGGTCTAGCGGGAACTACGAGCAGTACTTC.

The chain combines TRBV5-6 with TRBJ1-1; unclear D gene. This CDR3 has 15 amino acids. Trimming cost V 5 bases and J 0 bases, with 14 bases left between them. Germline-derived CDR1 and CDR2 are SGHDT and YYEEEE. As DNA, the CDR3 is TGTGCCAGCAGGGCGGCGGATAGGTTGAACACTGAAGCTTTCTTT. Its translation is CASRAADRLNTEAFF.

The chain is built from TRBV2 and TRBJ2-7, with D unclear. The length of the CDR3 is 11 residues. Trimming took 5 bases from V and 3 from J, leaving 5 bases between them. Germline V gene data show CDR1 as SNHLY and CDR2 as FYNNEI. CDR3 DNA sequence: TGTGCCAGCAGTCGCGGCTACGAGCAGTACTTC. It translates to CASSRGYEQYF. Drawing the rest from reference TRBV2 and TRBJ2-7, the complete variable domain is EPEVTQTPSHQVTQMGQEVILRCVPISNHLYFYWYRQILGQKVEFLVSFYNNEISEKSEIFDDQFSVERPDGSNFTLKIRSTKLEDSAMYFCASSRGYEQYFGPGTRLTVT.

The chain is built from TRBV6-5 and TRBJ1-1; 10 bases match TRBD1. The CDR3 extends over 15 amino acids. V was pared by 6 bases and J by 4 bases, with 8 bases of the junction left unmatched. Germline CDR1 reads MNHEY; CDR2 reads SVGAGI. The DNA of the CDR3 is TGTGCCAGCAGCCGGGACAGGGGATTTGGCACTGAAGCTTTCTTT. Its translation is CASSRDRGFGTEAFF.

This clone was observed a single time. This CDR3 is CASSDGTGWGYTF. The CDR3 DNA reads as TGTGCCAGCAGTGACGGGACAGGGTGGGGCTACACCTTC. This chain links TRBV6-6 with TRBJ1-2, with 9 bases fitting TRBD1. In germline, CDR1 is MNHNY, CDR2 SVGAGI (reference sequence). This CDR3 is built from 13 residues. Unmatched junction bases numbered 6, after V lost 5 bases and J lost 8 bases.

This chain joins TRBV4-2 and TRBJ2-3; 11 bases align to TRBD2. The CDR3 is 19 residues long. J lost 3 bases, V lost 2 bases, and 13 bases had no gene match. Germline values: CDR1 LGHNA, CDR2 YNFKEQ. CDR3 sequence: CASSQLDSGGAEGTDTQYF. The CDR3 DNA reads TGTGCCAGCAGCCAATTGGATAGCGGGGGGGCCGAGGGGACAGATACGCAGTATTTT.

This clone was seen once. The J gene is TRBJ1-1, the V gene TRBV5-1; TRBD1 might be the D (6 bases). V dropped 3 bases and J dropped 3 bases, with 12 bases sitting between them. The CDR3 spans 14 residues. CDR1 is SGHRS and CDR2 is YFSETQ in the germline V gene. For the CDR3, the DNA is TGCGCCAGCAGCTCAAGATACAGGGACACTGAAGCTTTCTTT. Its protein product is CASSSRYRDTEAFF.

The V and J genes are TRBV29-1 and TRBJ2-3; 11 bases are shared with TRBD2. Germline CDR1 and CDR2: SQVTM and ANQGSEA. V trimming: 4 bases; J trimming: 1 base; junction bases outside the gene matches: 7. The CDR3 contains 16 residues. The CDR3 sequence is CSVGLAGNPRTDTQYF. The DNA for the CDR3 is TGCAGCGTTGGACTAGCGGGAAACCCGCGCACAGATACGCAGTATTTT.

For the CDR3, the DNA is TGTGCCAGTAGTATAGTTTCAGACAGGGTGGATCAGCCCCAGCATTTT. It translates to CASSIVSDRVDQPQHF. V gene TRBV19 combines with J gene TRBJ1-5, with 7 bases that match TRBD1. The CDR3 loop spans 16 amino acids. Germline CDR1 is LNHDA and CDR2 is SQIVND (reference sequence). V gave up 1 base and J gave up 5 bases; unmatched junction bases: 8.

V usage is TRBV13 and J usage is TRBJ1-6; unclear D gene. The CDR3 totals 14 residues. CDR1 and CDR2 from the germline V gene are PRHDT and FYEKMQ (reference sequence). V was trimmed by 6 bases and J by 4 bases, leaving 10 bases between them. The CDR3 DNA reads as TGTGCCAGCAGGGAGGGCTCGTATAATTCACCCCTCCACTTT. Protein sequence: CASREGSYNSPLHF.

This clone was recorded a few times. The chain links TRBV2 to TRBJ1-4; 9 nucleotides align to TRBD1. Unmatched junction bases numbered 9, after V lost 6 bases and J lost 7 bases. This CDR3 has 15 residues. Germline loops: CDR1 SNHLY, CDR2 FYNNEI. Written as DNA, the CDR3 is TGTGCCAGCAGATTACGGACAGGGGCGCTTGAAAAACTGTTTTTT. It translates to CASRLRTGALEKLFF.

This clone occurred once. The chain has TRBV5-6 and TRBJ2-3, with 10 bases aligning to TRBD2. The CDR3 has 15 amino acids. In germline, CDR1 is SGHDT, CDR2 YYEEEE. V was pared by 6 bases and J by 5 bases, with 9 bases of the junction left unmatched. CDR3 DNA sequence: TGTGCCAGCATCGAAGCGGGGGGGCCTATAGATACGCAGTATTTT. Translation gives CASIEAGGPIDTQYF.

V gene TRBV7-2 combines with J gene TRBJ2-5; TRBD2 matches 8 bases. The CDR3 length is 16 residues. CDR1 and CDR2 (germline): SGHTA, FQGNSA. Trimming removed 4 bases from V and 5 bases from J; junction bases left unmatched: 12. CDR3 DNA: TGTGCCAGCAGCTATGAGGCCCGGGGGGGTCGCGAGACCCAGTACTTC. It codes for CASSYEARGGRETQYF.

This chain connects TRBV10-3 to TRBJ1-3; D gene ambiguous. Trimming stripped 2 bases from V and 11 bases from J, with 16 bases between. In germline, CDR1 is ENHRY, CDR2 SYGVKD. The CDR3 consists of 14 residues. Written as DNA, the CDR3 is TGTGCCATCAGTGAGATAGGGAGGCAGAGCCCCATATATTTT. Its protein product is CAISEIGRQSPIYF.

This chain links TRBV30 with TRBJ2-1; TRBD2 matches at 8 bases. CDR3 length: 16 residues. V trimming: 2 bases; J trimming: 9 bases; junction bases outside the gene matches: 15. CDR1 and CDR2 (germline): GTSNPN, SVGIG (reference sequence). As DNA, the CDR3 is TGTGCCTGGAGTACACAACCGGGACTAGTCAGATCTGAGCAGTTCTTC. Protein sequence: CAWSTQPGLVRSEQFF.

The sample holds one count of this clone. V is TRBV27 and J is TRBJ2-7; the D gene is possibly TRBD1 (6 bases). The V and J ends lost 5 bases and 2 bases respectively, with 16 bases between them. The CDR3 consists of 15 residues. In germline, CDR1 is MNHEY, CDR2 SMNVEV (reference sequence). CDR3 region: CASSLRSTGPYEQYF. For the CDR3, the DNA is TGTGCCAGCAGTCTGCGCTCGACAGGACCCTACGAGCAGTACTTC.

The chain joins TRBV27 to TRBJ2-7; 10 nucleotides line up with TRBD2. The J segment lost 5 bases and the V segment lost 1 base, leaving 5 bases of the junction unmatched. The CDR3 sequence is 15 residues long. Germline V gives CDR1 MNHEY, CDR2 SMNVEV (reference sequence). DNA of the CDR3: TGTGCCAGCAGTTTATTATCTAGCGGGAGTGACGAGCAGTACTTC. The encoded protein is CASSLLSSGSDEQYF.

The gene calls are TRBV30 and TRBJ2-2; 12 bases are a match to TRBD2. V dropped 6 bases and J dropped 6; count of bases not matched to a gene: 5. The germline V gene encodes CDR1 GTSNPN and CDR2 SVGIG (reference sequence). The CDR3 extends over 14 amino acids. CDR3 coding DNA: TGTGCCTGTCCTAGCGGGAGGGCTTCCGGGGAGCTGTTTTTT. Protein product: CACPSGRASGELFF.

The genes are TRBV5-1 and TRBJ1-1, with a possible D match to TRBD1 (5 bases). This CDR3 has 14 residues. With 3 bases removed from V and 4 bases from J, the gap between germline ends came to 13 bases. CDR1 and CDR2 (germline): SGHRS, YFSETQ. The CDR3 DNA reads as TGCGCCAGCAGCTCCCAGGGCGGGGGCACTGAAGCTTTCTTT. It encodes CASSSQGGGTEAFF.

The chain carries TRBV7-2 and TRBJ1-3; 8 positions agree with TRBD1. The CDR3 extends over 14 amino acids. Germline values: CDR1 SGHTA, CDR2 FQGNSA. The V gene end was trimmed by 5 bases and the J gene end by 3 bases; junction bases not matched to a gene: 3. In nucleotides, the CDR3 is TGTGCCAGCAGCCTACAGGGGGTTGGAAACACCATATATTTT. Protein product: CASSLQGVGNTIYF.

The table lists this clone with a count of one. The chain links TRBV11-2 to TRBJ2-7; TRBD2 is a possible D gene (5 bases). Germline CDR1 is SGHAT and CDR2 is FQNNGV. The CDR3 extends over 12 amino acids. The V end lost 3 bases, the J end lost 7 bases, and 10 bases lay between the germline ends. In DNA, the CDR3 is TGTGCCAGCAGCTTGGCGCGGAGGGAGCAGTACTTC. It is translated as CASSLARREQYF. The entire variable domain, with the rest obtained from reference TRBV11-2 and TRBJ2-7, is as follows: EAGVAQSPRYKIIEKRQSVAFWCNPISGHATLYWYQQILGQGPKLLIQFQNNGVVDDSQLPKDRFSAERLKGVDSTLKIQPAKLEDSAVYLCASSLARREQYFGPGTRLTVT.

The chain uses TRBV6-1 and TRBJ1-4; 9 bases fit TRBD1. V gave up 4 bases and J gave up 5 bases; unmatched junction bases: 8. The CDR3 sequence is 16 residues long. CDR1 MNHNS and CDR2 SASEGT come from the germline V gene. The CDR3, as DNA: TGTGCCAGCAGTGGAACCGGGACAGGGAAGAATGAAAAACTGTTTTTT. Encoded protein: CASSGTGTGKNEKLFF.

The CDR3 nucleotides are TGCAGCGTTGTGGAGGAGACCCAGTACTTC. Translating it yields CSVVEETQYF. V is TRBV29-1 and J is TRBJ2-5; no clear D. The CDR3 length is 10 residues. Germline CDR1 and CDR2: SQVTM and ANQGSEA. Trimming stripped 4 bases from V and 5 bases from J, with 5 bases between.

The chain uses TRBV6-1 and TRBJ1-4; tentative D call: TRBD1 (6 bases). The germline V gene encodes CDR1 MNHNS and CDR2 SASEGT. Trimming left V 1 base short and J 6 bases short, with 12 bases between. The CDR3 sequence is 15 residues long. The DNA of the CDR3 is TGTGCCAGCAGTGAAGTGGGGGCAGGGGATGAAAAACTGTTTTTT. Protein sequence: CASSEVGAGDEKLFF.

This chain uses TRBV11-2 with TRBJ2-7, with D possibly TRBD2 on 6 matching bases. This CDR3 region has 11 residues. Germline loops: CDR1 SGHAT, CDR2 FQNNGV. V was shortened by 1 base and J by 9 bases, with 7 bases between the two germline ends. The CDR3, as DNA: TGTGCCAGCAGCTTAGGCGGGGCGCAGTACTTC. Encoded protein: CASSLGGAQYF. Filled out from reference TRBV11-2 and TRBJ2-7, the complete variable domain reads EAGVAQSPRYKIIEKRQSVAFWCNPISGHATLYWYQQILGQGPKLLIQFQNNGVVDDSQLPKDRFSAERLKGVDSTLKIQPAKLEDSAVYLCASSLGGAQYFGPGTRLTVT.

This clone came up once. The rearrangement joins TRBV27 to TRBJ1-1; 10 bases are a match to TRBD1. Germline-derived CDR1 and CDR2 are MNHEY and SMNVEV (reference sequence). This CDR3 comprises 15 residues. The V and J ends lost 2 bases and 0 bases, in that order; junction bases with no gene match: 0. CDR3 sequence: CASSLGTGVNTEAFF. The CDR3 DNA reads as TGTGCCAGCAGTTTAGGGACAGGGGTGAACACTGAAGCTTTCTTT.

This clone has only one observation. The chain links TRBV5-1 to TRBJ2-6; 9 bases match TRBD1. Germline CDR1 is SGHRS and CDR2 is YFSETQ. CDR3 length: 15 amino acids. Trimming removed 7 bases from V and 1 base from J; junction bases left unmatched: 3. The CDR3: CASGGQGSGANVLTF. CDR3 nucleotide sequence: TGCGCCAGCGGCGGACAGGGGTCTGGGGCCAACGTCCTGACTTTC.

This clone was found once. The DNA for the CDR3 is TGTGCCAGCGGAGGGACAGGTAATCAGCCCCAGCATTTT. It codes for CASGGTGNQPQHF. J is TRBJ1-5 and V is TRBV7-9, with 8 bases fitting TRBD1. In germline, CDR1 is SEHNR, CDR2 FQNEAQ (reference sequence). The CDR3 has 13 residues. The J segment lost 4 bases and the V segment lost 8 bases, leaving 4 bases of the junction unmatched.

This clone appeared once. The CDR3 here is CASSTGTGFSYGYTF. Here the CDR3 DNA reads TGTGCCAGTAGTACCGGGACAGGGTTCAGCTATGGCTACACCTTC. The chain combines TRBV19 with TRBJ1-2, with TRBD1 identical over 9 bases. J lost 4 bases, V lost 4 bases, and 7 bases had no gene match. The CDR3 contains 15 residues. The V gene's germline CDR1 is LNHDA and CDR2 SQIVND (reference sequence). Full variable domain (remainder filled in from reference TRBV19 and TRBJ1-2): DGGITQSPKYLFRKEGQNVTLSCEQNLNHDAMYWYRQDPGQGLRLIYYSQIVNDFQKGDIAEGYSVSREKKESFPLTVTSAQKNPTAFYLCASSTGTGFSYGYTFGSGTRLTVV.

J is TRBJ2-7 and V is TRBV18, with 10 bases aligning to TRBD1. The germline CDR1 and CDR2 sequences are KGHSH and LQKENI. V was clipped by 9 bases and J by 3 bases; unmatched bases: 5. This CDR3 comprises 13 residues. The CDR3 DNA follows: TGTGCCAGTAGAGGACAGGGGGACTACGAGCAGTACTTC. Translated, it gives CASRGQGDYEQYF.

The chain carries TRBV14 and TRBJ1-2; possibly TRBD1 for D (6 bases). Germline CDR1 SGHDN, CDR2 FVKESK. V dropped 1 base and J dropped 5 bases, with 17 bases sitting between them. The CDR3 sequence is 16 residues long. The DNA of the CDR3 is TGTGCCAGCAGCCAAGGTCGGCTGGGGGACATTTATGGCTACACCTTC. Amino acids: CASSQGRLGDIYGYTF.

This clone came up many times. This chain connects TRBV7-9 to TRBJ1-4; D gene unclear. This CDR3 is built from 15 residues. In germline, CDR1 is SEHNR, CDR2 FQNEAQ (reference sequence). Between the trimmed V and J ends, which lost 5 bases and 8 bases, there was a span of 18 bases. The CDR3 region is CASSTWTDEGEKLFF. The DNA of the CDR3 is TGTGCCAGCAGCACCTGGACGGACGAGGGAGAAAAACTGTTTTTT.